This is a list of T cell receptor beta chains from one sample in a study of radiation and T cells in renal cell carcinoma. TCRdb's table, derived via immunoSEQ multiplex PCR, lists solely in-frame clones and lacks some. This sample has about 130,000 clones; approximately 78% occur once, and the top ten carry around 3%. The sequencing here drew on blood, taken from a patient whose treatment included radiotherapy and nephrectomy. All receptors derive from a woman aged 55 to 70 with renal cell carcinoma. The conserved cysteine and the conserved F or W are not part of the CDR3 here.

v_call: TRBV9
j_call: TRBJ1-2
cdr3_aa: ASSVGGQGAYGYT

v_call: TRBV19
j_call: TRBJ1-2
cdr3_aa: ASSSGTGVSYGYT

v_call: TRBV28
j_call: TRBJ1-1
cdr3_aa: ASSLRGRGTEAF

v_call: TRBV19
j_call: TRBJ2-7
cdr3_aa: ASSISGWYEQY

v_call: TRBV5-1
j_call: TRBJ2-4
cdr3_aa: ASSPPQGGDKNIQY

v_call: TRBV6-6
j_call: TRBJ1-2
cdr3_aa: ASSYTTVYGYT

v_call: TRBV15
j_call: TRBJ2-3
cdr3_aa: ATSRGDSTDTQY

v_call: TRBV4-1
j_call: TRBJ1-6
cdr3_aa: ASSQDSTGRNSPLH

v_call: TRBV11-2
j_call: TRBJ2-7
cdr3_aa: ASSLGAGGYEQY

v_call: TRBV7-6
j_call: TRBJ1-1
cdr3_aa: ASSPGQMGTEAF

v_call: TRBV6-5
j_call: TRBJ1-2
cdr3_aa: ASSLGGGSYGYT

v_call: TRBV19
j_call: TRBJ1-5
cdr3_aa: ASLGQTNSNQPQH

v_call: TRBV28
j_call: TRBJ1-5
cdr3_aa: ASSPAGAGKPQH

v_call: TRBV5-1
j_call: TRBJ1-6
cdr3_aa: ASSRLSQGAPLH

v_call: TRBV28
j_call: TRBJ1-1
cdr3_aa: ASSLAGDSTEAF

v_call: TRBV2
j_call: TRBJ2-5
cdr3_aa: ASRLGQDGAQY

v_call: TRBV28
j_call: TRBJ1-4
cdr3_aa: ASSGGWDSATNEKLF

v_call: TRBV28
j_call: TRBJ1-2
cdr3_aa: ASSSPVGTGFGGYT

v_call: TRBV7-9
j_call: TRBJ2-2
cdr3_aa: ARGGTVNANTGELF

v_call: TRBV7-9
j_call: TRBJ2-7
cdr3_aa: ASSYVVGPSGSEQY

v_call: TRBV7-2
j_call: TRBJ1-3
cdr3_aa: ASSSLDRAGGIY

v_call: TRBV7-9
j_call: TRBJ1-1
cdr3_aa: ASSSSGQPGAF

v_call: TRBV6-5
j_call: TRBJ1-1
cdr3_aa: ASSYRDTEAF

v_call: TRBV7-8
j_call: TRBJ2-7
cdr3_aa: ASSLPGTREQY

v_call: TRBV29-1
j_call: TRBJ2-3
cdr3_aa: SVAGQRTDTQY

v_call: TRBV4-3
j_call: TRBJ2-7
cdr3_aa: ASSQDSGNLPYEQY

v_call: TRBV28
j_call: TRBJ2-3
cdr3_aa: ASSLPRVGTDTQY

v_call: TRBV6-5
j_call: TRBJ1-1
cdr3_aa: ASSPGGGRDTEAF

v_call: TRBV6-1
j_call: TRBJ1-1
cdr3_aa: ASTGPNTEAF

v_call: TRBV6-5
j_call: TRBJ2-1
cdr3_aa: ASRRGNNEQF

v_call: TRBV19
j_call: TRBJ2-7
cdr3_aa: ASSGAGRYSSYEQY

v_call: TRBV7-2
j_call: TRBJ1-1
cdr3_aa: ASSFDRSNTEAF

v_call: TRBV15
j_call: TRBJ2-2
cdr3_aa: ATSRAVSDTGELF

v_call: TRBV27
j_call: TRBJ2-3
cdr3_aa: ASSLRDIGTDTQY

v_call: TRBV28
j_call: TRBJ1-5
cdr3_aa: ASSLQENQPQH

v_call: TRBV6-5
j_call: TRBJ1-5
cdr3_aa: ASRPTGGNQPQH

v_call: TRBV7-9
j_call: TRBJ2-2
cdr3_aa: ASSLGQGDTGELF

v_call: TRBV28
j_call: TRBJ1-1
cdr3_aa: ATLSHGATEAF

v_call: TRBV5-1
j_call: TRBJ2-7
cdr3_aa: ASSEGGSYEQY

v_call: TRBV4-3
j_call: TRBJ2-2
cdr3_aa: ASSRAGGATGELF

v_call: TRBV7-9
j_call: TRBJ2-2
cdr3_aa: ASSRRSRPNTGELF

v_call: TRBV9
j_call: TRBJ2-1
cdr3_aa: ASSPRGGGAYNEQF

v_call: TRBV7-8
j_call: TRBJ2-7
cdr3_aa: ASSLVGQGAYEQY

v_call: TRBV7-9
j_call: TRBJ1-6
cdr3_aa: ASSAQGLTSPLH

v_call: TRBV19
j_call: TRBJ1-2
cdr3_aa: ASSIDPDGRYGYT

v_call: TRBV9
j_call: TRBJ2-7
cdr3_aa: ASSGSSYEQY

v_call: TRBV7-2
j_call: TRBJ2-1
cdr3_aa: ASSLASGKTVKEQF

v_call: TRBV5-1
j_call: TRBJ1-2
cdr3_aa: ASNLPGQSYGYT

v_call: TRBV25-1
j_call: TRBJ1-2
cdr3_aa: ASHANPGTGIWGYT

v_call: TRBV25-1
j_call: TRBJ2-2
cdr3_aa: ASSRGPTGELF

v_call: TRBV5-1
j_call: TRBJ2-3
cdr3_aa: ASSLAGQHTDTQY

v_call: TRBV19
j_call: TRBJ2-2
cdr3_aa: ASRGQGVNTGELF

v_call: TRBV2
j_call: TRBJ1-1
cdr3_aa: ASEGGIWTEAF

v_call: TRBV9
j_call: TRBJ1-5
cdr3_aa: ASSVGGPNQPQH